The 15 T cell receptor beta chains in this list originate from one sample, sequenced in a study of graft-versus-host responses after intestinal transplantation. Sequencing used immunoSEQ multiplex PCR; TCRdb keeps in-frame clones, though not all of them. This table holds about 71,000 clones, less than 95% found once. What these receptors recognize is not known. This specimen consisted of unstimulated CD8+ T cells sorted from spleen or lymph node cells, obtained before intestinal transplant. Every receptor here comes from a human donor who received an intestinal transplant.

The chain joins TRBV10-3 to TRBJ2-7, with 11 positions matching TRBD2. Germline V gives CDR1 ENHRY, CDR2 SYGVKD. With V trimmed by 3 bases and J by 2 bases, 0 bases remained unmatched. This CDR3 has 14 residues. The CDR3 protein is CAISELAGAYEQYF. In nucleotides, the CDR3 is TGTGCCATCAGTGAACTAGCGGGGGCCTACGAGCAGTACTTC.

The chain has TRBV6-5 and TRBJ1-2; 8 nucleotides align to TRBD1. The CDR3 covers 14 residues. Trimming took 4 bases from V and 7 from J; bases not matched to a gene: 8. CDR1 is MNHEY and CDR2 is SVGAGI in the germline V gene. The CDR3 DNA sequence: TGTGCCAGCAGTTTCCCGGGACAGGCGGGTGGCTACACCTTC. Translating gives CASSFPGQAGGYTF.

This chain joins TRBV6-5 and TRBJ1-6; D not certain. Germline CDR1 MNHEY, CDR2 SVGAGI. Between the trimmed V and J ends, which lost 6 bases and 8 bases, there was a span of 17 bases. The CDR3 is 15 residues long. Here the CDR3 reads CASRPQGGIDSPLHF. The CDR3 DNA reads TGTGCCAGCAGACCGCAAGGAGGCATAGATTCACCCCTCCACTTT.

This chain uses TRBV14 with TRBJ1-2, with 11 bases identical to TRBD1. The V segment lost 4 bases and the J segment 6 bases; nucleotides outside the gene matches: 1. The CDR3 covers 13 residues. Germline values: CDR1 SGHDN, CDR2 FVKESK. CDR3 sequence: CASSRDRGNGYTF. The CDR3 DNA follows: TGTGCCAGCAGCCGGGACAGGGGGAATGGCTACACCTTC. Full variable domain (outside the CDR3, taken from reference TRBV14 and TRBJ1-2): EAGVTQFPSHSVIEKGQTVTLRCDPISGHDNLYWYRRVMGKEIKFLLHFVKESKQDESGMPNNRFLAERTGGTYSTLKVQPAELEDSGVYFCASSRDRGNGYTFGSGTRLTVV.

J is TRBJ1-1 and V is TRBV7-6, with D tentatively TRBD1 (6 bases). CDR1 is SGHVS and CDR2 is FNYEAQ in the germline V gene. The length of the CDR3 is 15 residues. The V end was cut by 5 bases, the J end by 1 base, with 14 bases between. The CDR3 reads CASSKTQGTNTEAFF. In nucleotides, the CDR3 is TGTGCCAGCAGCAAAACCCAGGGGACGAACACTGAAGCTTTCTTT.

V usage is TRBV7-9 and J usage is TRBJ2-2, with D maybe TRBD2 (6 bases). This CDR3 region has 16 residues. Per germline, CDR1 SEHNR and CDR2 FQNEAQ (reference sequence). V was trimmed by 3 bases and J by 7 bases, leaving 18 bases between them. Here the CDR3 DNA reads TGTGCCAGCAGCTTTGCGGGGACGGTATATGGCGGGGAGCTGTTTTTT. This codes for CASSFAGTVYGGELFF.

The chain employs TRBV10-2 and TRBJ2-1, with D perhaps TRBD2 (6 bases). Trimming removed 3 bases from V and 3 bases from J, with 12 bases in between. Germline V lookup: CDR1 WSHSY, CDR2 SAAADI. This CDR3 has 15 residues. CDR3 amino acids: CASSDLDYLYNEQFF. CDR3 sequence (DNA): TGCGCCAGCAGTGATTTGGACTACCTCTACAATGAGCAGTTCTTC.

The V gene is TRBV4-1, the J gene TRBJ2-5; D may be TRBD1 (7 bases). Trimming took 2 bases from V and 2 from J, leaving 12 bases between them. Per the germline V gene, CDR1 is MGHRA and CDR2 is YSYEKL. The CDR3 has 15 residues. Here the CDR3 DNA reads TGCGCCAGCAGCCAATACGCAGGGGGGCAAGAGACCCAGTACTTC. Translation: CASSQYAGGQETQYF.

This sequence joins TRBV6-5 and TRBJ1-1, with D maybe TRBD1 (6 bases). The germline gives CDR1 MNHEY, CDR2 SVGAGI. CDR3 length: 11 amino acids. Trimming pared 6 bases from V and 7 bases from J, leaving 9 bases between. The CDR3 is CASSAGVEAFF. CDR3 bases: TGTGCCAGCAGCGCAGGGGTTGAAGCTTTCTTT.

A word on this clone: This specimen includes other DNA sequences encoding the same CDR3. This rearrangement joins TRBV9 to TRBJ1-1, with TRBD1 matching over 10 bases. V lost 3 bases, J lost 1 base, and 0 bases stayed unmatched. CDR3 size: 14 residues. From germline, CDR1 is SGDLS and CDR2 YYNGEE. CDR3 coding DNA: TGTGCCAGCAGCGGGGACAGGGGGAACACTGAAGCTTTCTTT. It specifies CASSGDRGNTEAFF.

This rearrangement joins TRBV9 to TRBJ1-1; unclear D gene. Per germline, CDR1 SGDLS and CDR2 YYNGEE. The CDR3 is 14 residues long. The V gene lost 4 bases and the J gene lost 1 base, with 11 bases spanning the gap. The CDR3 region is CASSHNNQNTEAFF. The DNA of the CDR3 is TGTGCCAGCAGCCACAACAACCAGAACACTGAAGCTTTCTTT. The complete variable domain, with remaining parts taken from reference TRBV9 and TRBJ1-1, reads DSGVTQTPKHLITATGQRVTLRCSPRSGDLSVYWYQQSLDQGLQFLIQYYNGEERAKGNILERFSAQQFPDLHSELNLSSLELGDSALYFCASSHNNQNTEAFFGQGTRLTVV.

This sequence joins TRBV7-9 and TRBJ2-7; 9 bases align to TRBD1. V trimming: 4 bases; J trimming: 6 bases; junction bases outside the gene matches: 7. The CDR3 totals 14 residues. Germline lookup yields CDR1 SEHNR and CDR2 FQNEAQ (reference sequence). The CDR3, as DNA: TGTGCCAGCAGCTCCCCCGGGACAGGGATCGAGCAGTACTTC. Translated: CASSSPGTGIEQYF.

The rearrangement joins TRBV27 to TRBJ2-5, with 11 bases fitting TRBD2. V trimming: 3 bases; J trimming: 5 bases; junction bases outside the gene matches: 5. The germline CDR1 and CDR2 sequences are MNHEY and SMNVEV (reference sequence). The CDR3 has 15 amino acids. The CDR3 protein is CASSFTSGGEETQYF. The CDR3 DNA follows: TGTGCCAGCAGTTTCACTAGCGGGGGAGAGGAGACCCAGTACTTC.

This chain links TRBV29-1 with TRBJ2-1; a weak D match, TRBD1 (5 bases). Germline V gives CDR1 SQVTM, CDR2 ANQGSEA. The germline V and J ends were trimmed by 5 bases and 1 base, with 21 bases remaining between them. The CDR3 loop spans 17 amino acids. The DNA for the CDR3 is TGCAGCGTTCTGGGTCATTGGGGCGAACGGTCCTACAATGAGCAGTTCTTC. Protein sequence: CSVLGHWGERSYNEQFF.

The chain employs TRBV7-6 and TRBJ2-2; no firm D call. This CDR3 is built from 12 residues. In germline, CDR1 is SGHVS, CDR2 FNYEAQ. V was shortened by 3 bases and J by 6 bases, with 5 bases between the two germline ends. The CDR3 region has the DNA TGTGCCAGCAGCTTTGGGCCCGGGGAGCTGTTTTTT. Protein: CASSFGPGELFF.